These 6 T cell receptor beta chains share one sample of origin, sequenced in a study of cytomegalovirus exposure and HLA in healthy donors. The PCR used 60 Vbeta and 13 Jbeta primers. Only in-frame clones appear in the TCRdb table, and some are missing; sequencing was by immunoSEQ multiplex PCR. Among about 60,000 clones, around 81% were seen once, and the ten largest hold around 6%. The sequenced sample consisted of PBMCs. The receptors originated from a male donor in good health and CMV-seronegative.

The chain combines TRBV6-5 with TRBJ2-1, with 11 bases that match TRBD2. Trimming removed 2 bases from V and 8 bases from J; junction bases left unmatched: 8. The V gene's germline CDR1 is MNHEY and CDR2 SVGAGI. The CDR3 length is 16 residues. The CDR3: CASSYNPSGGLDEQFF. In DNA form, the CDR3 reads TGTGCCAGCAGTTACAATCCTAGCGGGGGGTTGGATGAGCAGTTCTTC.

The chain carries TRBV5-6 and TRBJ2-5; TRBD1 aligns across 7 bases. The junction had 16 bases not matched to a gene; V was cut back by 3 bases and J by 5 bases. Germline values: CDR1 SGHDT, CDR2 YYEEEE. This CDR3 spans 17 amino acids. The CDR3 loop is CASSSQIRDSRWETQYF. The CDR3 DNA reads TGTGCCAGCAGCTCGCAGATTCGGGACAGTCGGTGGGAGACCCAGTACTTC.

A single count supports this clone. Written as DNA, the CDR3 is TGTGCCAGCAGCGCACCTCAGTACACCGGGGAGCTGTTTTTT. Translation: CASSAPQYTGELFF. The chain couples TRBV9 to TRBJ2-2; D is uncertain. This CDR3 region has 14 residues. V gave up 3 bases and J gave up 3 bases, with 9 bases separating them. Germline CDR1 and CDR2: SGDLS and YYNGEE.

The J gene is TRBJ1-1, the V gene TRBV6-1, with D unclear. The CDR3 loop spans 12 amino acids. The germline V gene has CDR1 MNHNS and CDR2 SASEGT. V shed 4 bases and J shed 2 bases, with 5 bases lying between them. CDR3: CASSVLNTEAFF. The DNA of the CDR3 is TGTGCCAGCAGTGTCCTTAACACTGAAGCTTTCTTT.

The V call is TRBV10-3, the J call TRBJ1-1; D is unclear. The CDR3 contains 13 residues. Trimming cost V 2 bases and J 1 base, with 5 bases left between them. The germline V gene encodes CDR1 ENHRY and CDR2 SYGVKD. The CDR3 bases are TGTGCCATCAGTGAGGTCCGGAACACTGAAGCTTTCTTT. Translated: CAISEVRNTEAFF.

The rearrangement joins TRBV4-3 to TRBJ1-1; D possibly corresponds to TRBD1 (6 bases). Germline lookup yields CDR1 LGHNA and CDR2 YSLEER. Trimming pared 4 bases from V and 1 base from J, leaving 7 bases between. The CDR3 is 13 amino acids. CDR3 sequence (DNA): TGCGCCAGCAGCCTGGACAGGAACACTGAAGCTTTCTTT. Protein: CASSLDRNTEAFF.